The next 23 T cell receptor beta chains were all read from a single sample in a study of blood T cell repertoires in COVID-19. Measured with immunoSEQ multiplex PCR; TCRdb has only the in-frame clones, and not every one. The sample carries around 110,000 clones, roughly 85% recorded once. Source material: peripheral blood. The receptors originated from a man aged 35-49 years with acute or convalescent COVID-19.

The chain employs TRBV2 and TRBJ1-5, with no clear D. This CDR3 is built from 12 residues. Per germline, CDR1 SNHLY and CDR2 FYNNEI. Trimming stripped 6 bases from V and 6 bases from J, with 9 bases between. The CDR3: CASRVSGQPQHF. CDR3 nucleotide sequence: TGTGCCAGCAGGGTTAGCGGTCAGCCCCAGCATTTT.

The rearrangement joins TRBV15 to TRBJ2-1, with TRBD2 matching 10 bases. Germline CDR1 and CDR2: LNHNV and YYDKDF (reference sequence). V lost 7 bases, J lost 9 bases, and 9 bases stayed unmatched. This CDR3 is 14 amino acids long. CDR3 region: CATTSGGALGEQFF. The DNA of the CDR3 is TGTGCCACCACGAGCGGGGGGGCCCTCGGTGAGCAGTTCTTC.

This chain uses TRBV27 with TRBJ1-2; 11 bases align to TRBD1. V trimming: 7 bases; J trimming: 4 bases; junction bases outside the gene matches: 20. CDR1 and CDR2 from the germline V gene are MNHEY and SMNVEV (reference sequence). This CDR3 comprises 19 residues. CDR3 loop: CASTKSFGQGARTTYGYTF. The CDR3 DNA is TGTGCCAGCACCAAATCTTTCGGACAGGGGGCCCGTACTACCTATGGCTACACCTTC.

The chain uses TRBV21-1 and TRBJ1-5; TRBD1, the table's D call, was not compared with the DNA. TRBV21-1 is an annotated pseudogene. The CDR3 length is 17 residues. The CDR3 sequence is CASSRNYRQYSNQPQHF. CDR3 DNA sequence: TGTGCCAGCAGCAGAAACTACAGGCAGTATAGCAATCAGCCCCAGCATTTT.

The gene calls are TRBV5-5 and TRBJ2-3, with 11 nucleotides matching TRBD1. The trim removed 4 bases at V and 2 bases at J, leaving 6 bases unmatched. Per the germline V gene, CDR1 is SGHKS and CDR2 is YYEKEE (reference sequence). The CDR3 is 16 residues long. In DNA form, the CDR3 reads TGTGCCAGCAGCCTAGGACAGGGGGCTTACACAGATACGCAGTATTTT. This gives the protein CASSLGQGAYTDTQYF.

This chain uses TRBV11-2 with TRBJ2-1; maybe TRBD1 (6 bases). The CDR3 is 15 residues long. V gave up 0 bases and J gave up 4 bases, with 10 bases separating them. Per germline, CDR1 SGHAT and CDR2 FQNNGV. The CDR3 DNA is TGTGCCAGCAGCTTAGATTCACAGGGATACAATGAGCAGTTCTTC. This encodes CASSLDSQGYNEQFF.

This chain joins TRBV7-9 and TRBJ1-4; a weak D match, TRBD1 (5 bases). The CDR3 covers 14 residues. V shed 2 bases and J shed 8 bases, with 12 bases lying between them. CDR1 and CDR2 (germline): SEHNR, FQNEAQ (reference sequence). CDR3 amino acids: CASSLPGRGEKLFF. The CDR3, as DNA: TGTGCCAGCAGCTTACCGGGACGGGGGGAAAAACTGTTTTTT.

The chain has TRBV19 and TRBJ1-1, with no clear D. Germline V gives CDR1 LNHDA, CDR2 SQIVND (reference sequence). The CDR3 is made up of 13 amino acids. Trimming removed 6 bases at V and 1 base at J, with 9 bases between. The DNA of the CDR3 is TGTGCCAGTAGCTTAACACAGAACACTGAAGCTTTCTTT. Encoded protein: CASSLTQNTEAFF.

A few counts support this clone. This chain connects TRBV25-1 to TRBJ2-1; 10 positions match TRBD2. CDR3 size: 14 residues. Germline V gives CDR1 MGHDK, CDR2 SYGVNS. V dropped 4 bases and J dropped 6; count of bases not matched to a gene: 3. CDR3 amino acids: CASSAGLATNEQFF. The CDR3 region has the DNA TGTGCCAGCAGTGCGGGACTAGCGACCAATGAGCAGTTCTTC.

The chain combines TRBV6-5 with TRBJ1-6, with D tentatively TRBD1 (5 bases). V was trimmed by 10 bases and J by 5 bases, leaving 9 bases between them. The CDR3 length is 12 residues. Germline CDR1 is MNHEY and CDR2 is SVGAGI. The CDR3 sequence: CAISGDNSPLHF. The CDR3 coding sequence is TGTGCCATTTCGGGGGATAATTCACCCCTCCACTTT.

V gene TRBV5-1 combines with J gene TRBJ1-5, with TRBD1 identical over 11 bases. The CDR3 extends over 14 amino acids. CDR1 and CDR2 (germline): SGHRS, YFSETQ. Trimming removed 4 bases from V and 5 bases from J; junction bases left unmatched: 2. For the CDR3, the DNA is TGCGCCAGCAGCAGGGGACAGGGGGATCAGCCCCAGCATTTT. It translates to CASSRGQGDQPQHF.

The chain couples TRBV23-1 to TRBJ1-5; D unclear. TRBV23-1 is recorded as an ORF, its role being uncertain. Trimming took 8 bases from V and 7 from J, leaving 3 bases between them. The length of the CDR3 is 9 residues. The CDR3 spells CASRQPQHF. In nucleotides, the CDR3 is TGCGCCAGCCGGCAGCCCCAGCATTTT.

The chain links TRBV28 to TRBJ2-7; 7 nucleotides match TRBD2. CDR1 and CDR2 from the germline V gene are MDHEN and SYDVKM. V lost 1 base and J lost 2; bases outside the gene matches: 5. This CDR3 comprises 15 residues. CDR3 sequence: CASSLFLAEAYEQYF. In DNA, the CDR3 is TGTGCCAGCAGTTTATTTCTAGCGGAGGCCTACGAGCAGTACTTC.

This CDR3 reads CSASRGRDTEAFF. CDR3 bases: TGCAGTGCTAGTAGGGGCAGGGACACTGAAGCTTTCTTT. This chain joins TRBV20-1 and TRBJ1-1, with D perhaps TRBD1 (5 bases). Germline assignment: CDR1 DFQATT and CDR2 SNEGSKA (reference sequence). The CDR3 is made up of 13 amino acids. V lost 3 bases to trimming and J lost 3 bases, with 11 bases between them.

The chain employs TRBV7-2 and TRBJ1-4; 10 bases agree with TRBD1. CDR3 length equals 15 residues. Germline V lookup: CDR1 SGHTA, CDR2 FQGNSA. Trimming cost V 4 bases and J 1 base; bases outside gene matches: 0. The CDR3 region is CASSWDRGTNEKLFF. Here the CDR3 DNA reads TGTGCCAGCAGCTGGGACAGGGGAACTAATGAAAAACTGTTTTTT.

This clone was counted between two and nine times. V usage is TRBV5-8 and J usage is TRBJ1-2, with 7 positions matching TRBD1. CDR3 length equals 16 residues. With 1 base clipped from V and 3 bases from J, the junction kept 9 bases outside the gene matches. CDR1 and CDR2 from the germline V gene are SGHTS and YDEGEE. The CDR3 bases are TGTGCCAGCAGCTTGACCGGGACAGTGCTATACTATGGCTACACCTTC. Translated, it gives CASSLTGTVLYYGYTF. The whole variable domain, remainder taken from reference TRBV5-8 and TRBJ1-2, is EAGVTQSPTHLIKTRGQQATLRCSPISGHTSVYWYQQALGLGLQFLLWYDEGEERNRGNFPPRFSGRQFPNYSSELNVNALELEDSALYLCASSLTGTVLYYGYTFGSGTRLTVV.

This chain links TRBV30 with TRBJ1-1; D is unresolved. This CDR3 has 13 residues. Germline V lookup: CDR1 GTSNPN, CDR2 SVGIG (reference sequence). Trimming shortened V by 4 bases and J by 3 bases, and 12 bases separated the two germline ends. CDR3 nucleotide sequence: TGTGCCTGGATTCCGGGATCTGACACTGAAGCTTTCTTT. This translates into CAWIPGSDTEAFF. The whole variable domain, filled in from reference TRBV30 and TRBJ1-1, reads SQTIHQWPATLVQPVGSPLSLECTVEGTSNPNLYWYRQAAGRGLQLLFYSVGIGQISSEVPQNLSASRPQDRQFILSSKKLLLSDSGFYLCAWIPGSDTEAFFGQGTRLTVV.

The genes are TRBV5-1 and TRBJ2-1, with D possibly being TRBD1 (6 bases). The CDR3 is 15 amino acids. Germline V lookup: CDR1 SGHRS, CDR2 YFSETQ. V was trimmed by 5 bases and J by 5 bases, leaving 17 bases between them. The CDR3 bases are TGCGCCAGCAGTAAAGGCAGGGGCGTAAACAATGAGCAGTTCTTC. As protein: CASSKGRGVNNEQFF.

The chain joins TRBV6-5 to TRBJ1-1, with a possible D match to TRBD1 (5 bases). The CDR3 extends over 15 amino acids. Germline lookup yields CDR1 MNHEY and CDR2 SVGAGI. Trimming took 6 bases from V and 0 from J, leaving 14 bases between them. Here the CDR3 DNA reads TGTGCCAGCAGCCCAGGGTACGACATGAACACTGAAGCTTTCTTT. Amino acid sequence: CASSPGYDMNTEAFF.

The genes are TRBV5-1 and TRBJ2-7; 7 nucleotides align to TRBD1. This CDR3 comprises 15 residues. Unmatched junction bases numbered 4, after V lost 1 base and J lost 0 bases. Germline V CDR1 and CDR2: SGHRS, YFSETQ. The CDR3 nucleotides read TGCGCCAGCAGCTTGAAGGGGGCAAGCTCCTACGAGCAGTACTTC. Translating gives CASSLKGASSYEQYF. Variable domain in full (rest from reference TRBV5-1 and TRBJ2-7): KAGVTQTPRYLIKTRGQQVTLSCSPISGHRSVSWYQQTPGQGLQFLFEYFSETQRNKGNFPGRFSGRQFSNSRSEMNVSTLELGDSALYLCASSLKGASSYEQYFGPGTRLTVT.

This rearrangement joins TRBV4-3 to TRBJ1-4, with 9 nucleotides matching TRBD1. The CDR3 has 16 amino acids. The V gene's germline CDR1 is LGHNA and CDR2 YSLEER. V shed 1 base and J 7 bases; nucleotides not matched to a gene: 7. DNA for the CDR3: TGCGCCAGCAGCCAAGGTACAGGGGGCGGCGGTGAAAAACTGTTTTTT. This translates into CASSQGTGGGGEKLFF.

J is TRBJ1-2 and V is TRBV30, with TRBD1 matching 8 bases. The CDR3 is 15 residues long. V was clipped by 0 bases and J by 2 bases; unmatched bases: 5. CDR1 and CDR2 from the germline V gene are GTSNPN and SVGIG (reference sequence). DNA of the CDR3: TGTGCCTGGAGTGTTCCCCACAGGGGGAACTATGGCTACACCTTC. Protein sequence: CAWSVPHRGNYGYTF.

J is TRBJ1-4 and V is TRBV5-1; TRBD1 is a possible D gene (5 bases). CDR3 length: 14 residues. Between the trimmed V and J ends, which lost 7 bases and 8 bases, there was a span of 18 bases. The V gene's germline CDR1 is SGHRS and CDR2 YFSETQ. CDR3 loop: CASSTTAGREKLFF. For the CDR3, the DNA is TGCGCCAGCTCCACGACCGCGGGGCGGGAAAAACTGTTTTTT.